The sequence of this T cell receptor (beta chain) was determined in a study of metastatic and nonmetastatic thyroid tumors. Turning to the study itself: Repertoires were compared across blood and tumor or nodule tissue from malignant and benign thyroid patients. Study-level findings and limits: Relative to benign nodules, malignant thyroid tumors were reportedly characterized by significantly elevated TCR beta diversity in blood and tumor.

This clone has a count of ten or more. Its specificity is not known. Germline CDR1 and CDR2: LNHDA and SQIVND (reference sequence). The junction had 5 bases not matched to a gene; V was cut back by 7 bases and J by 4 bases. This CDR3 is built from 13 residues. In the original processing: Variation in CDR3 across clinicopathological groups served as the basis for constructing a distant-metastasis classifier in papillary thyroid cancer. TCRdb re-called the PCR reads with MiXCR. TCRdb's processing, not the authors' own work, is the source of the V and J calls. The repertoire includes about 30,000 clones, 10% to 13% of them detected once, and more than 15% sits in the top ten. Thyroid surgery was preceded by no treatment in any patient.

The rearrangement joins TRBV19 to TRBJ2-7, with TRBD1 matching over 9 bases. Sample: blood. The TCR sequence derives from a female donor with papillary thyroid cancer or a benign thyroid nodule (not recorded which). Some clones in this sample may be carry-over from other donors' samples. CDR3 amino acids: CASTTGTGYEQYF. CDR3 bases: TGTGCCAGTACCACCGGGACAGGGTACGAGCAGTACTTC.